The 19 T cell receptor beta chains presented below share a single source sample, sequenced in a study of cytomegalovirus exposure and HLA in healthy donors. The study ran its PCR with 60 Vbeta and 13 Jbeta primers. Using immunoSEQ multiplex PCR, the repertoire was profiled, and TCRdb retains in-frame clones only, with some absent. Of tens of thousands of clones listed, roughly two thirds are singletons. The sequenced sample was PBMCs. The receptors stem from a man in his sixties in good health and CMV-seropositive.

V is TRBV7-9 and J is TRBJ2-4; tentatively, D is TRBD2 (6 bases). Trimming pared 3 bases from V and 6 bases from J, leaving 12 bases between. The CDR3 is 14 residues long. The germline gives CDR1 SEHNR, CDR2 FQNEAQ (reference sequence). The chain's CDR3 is CASSFGGSGNIQYF. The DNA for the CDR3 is TGTGCCAGCAGCTTTGGGGGTAGCGGAAACATTCAGTACTTC.

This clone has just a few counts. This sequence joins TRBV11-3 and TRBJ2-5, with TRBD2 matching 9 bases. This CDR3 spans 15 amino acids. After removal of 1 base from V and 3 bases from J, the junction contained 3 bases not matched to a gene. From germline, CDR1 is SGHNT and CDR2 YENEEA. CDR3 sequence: CASSLGSGRKETQYF. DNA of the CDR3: TGTGCCAGCAGCTTAGGTAGCGGGAGAAAAGAGACCCAGTACTTC.

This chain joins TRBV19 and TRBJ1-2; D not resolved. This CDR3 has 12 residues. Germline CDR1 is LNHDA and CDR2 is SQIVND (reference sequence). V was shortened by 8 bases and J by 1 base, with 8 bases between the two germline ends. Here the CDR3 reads CASLSFNYGYTF. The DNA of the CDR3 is TGTGCCAGTTTGTCGTTTAACTATGGCTACACCTTC.

CDR3 protein: CASSIGQGLPEAFF. The CDR3 DNA is TGTGCCAGTAGTATCGGACAGGGGCTCCCTGAAGCTTTCTTT. V gene TRBV19 combines with J gene TRBJ1-1; TRBD1 agrees at 9 bases. The CDR3 sequence is 14 residues long. The germline V gene has CDR1 LNHDA and CDR2 SQIVND (reference sequence). V lost 3 bases to trimming and J lost 6 bases; unmatched junction nucleotides: 5.

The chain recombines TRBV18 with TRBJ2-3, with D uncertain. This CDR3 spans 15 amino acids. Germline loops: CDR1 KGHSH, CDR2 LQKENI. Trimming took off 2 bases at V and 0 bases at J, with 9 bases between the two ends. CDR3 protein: CASSPSRYSTDTQYF. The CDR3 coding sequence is TGTGCCAGCTCACCAAGCAGGTATAGCACAGATACGCAGTATTTT.

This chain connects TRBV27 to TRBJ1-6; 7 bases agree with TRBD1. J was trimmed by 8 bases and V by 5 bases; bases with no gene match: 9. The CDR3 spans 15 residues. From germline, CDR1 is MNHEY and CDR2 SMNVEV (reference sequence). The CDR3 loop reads CASSPPDRNYSPLHF. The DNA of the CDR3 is TGTGCCAGCAGTCCTCCGGACAGGAATTATTCACCCCTCCACTTT.

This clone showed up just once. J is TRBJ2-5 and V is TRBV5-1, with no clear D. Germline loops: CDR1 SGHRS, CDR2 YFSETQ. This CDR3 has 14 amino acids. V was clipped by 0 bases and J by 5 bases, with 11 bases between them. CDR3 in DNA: TGCGCCAGCAGCTTGGTGCCCCCTACGGAGACCCAGTACTTC. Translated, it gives CASSLVPPTETQYF.

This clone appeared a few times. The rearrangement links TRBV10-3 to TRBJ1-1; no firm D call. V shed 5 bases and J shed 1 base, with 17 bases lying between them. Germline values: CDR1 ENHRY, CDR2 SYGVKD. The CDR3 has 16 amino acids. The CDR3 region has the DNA TGTGCCATCAGTACCCCTCGAGGGTCTACGAACACTGAAGCTTTCTTT. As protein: CAISTPRGSTNTEAFF.

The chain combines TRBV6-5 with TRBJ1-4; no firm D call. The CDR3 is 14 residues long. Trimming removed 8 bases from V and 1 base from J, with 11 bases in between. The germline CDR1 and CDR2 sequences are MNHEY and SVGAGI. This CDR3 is CASQRLGTNEKLFF. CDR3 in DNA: TGTGCCAGCCAGAGGTTGGGAACTAATGAAAAACTGTTTTTT.

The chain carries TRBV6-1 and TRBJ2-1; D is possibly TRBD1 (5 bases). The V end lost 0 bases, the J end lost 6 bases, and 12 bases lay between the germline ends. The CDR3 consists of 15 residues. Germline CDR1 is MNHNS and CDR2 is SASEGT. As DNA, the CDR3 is TGTGCCAGCAGTGAAGCAGACAGAGAGTTCAATGAGCAGTTCTTC. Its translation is CASSEADREFNEQFF.

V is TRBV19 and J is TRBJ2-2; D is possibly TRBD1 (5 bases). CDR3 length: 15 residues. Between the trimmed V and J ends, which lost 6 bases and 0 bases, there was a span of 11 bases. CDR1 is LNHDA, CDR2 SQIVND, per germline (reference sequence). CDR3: CASRRLTANTGELFF. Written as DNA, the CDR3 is TGTGCCAGTAGACGATTGACAGCGAACACCGGGGAGCTGTTTTTT.

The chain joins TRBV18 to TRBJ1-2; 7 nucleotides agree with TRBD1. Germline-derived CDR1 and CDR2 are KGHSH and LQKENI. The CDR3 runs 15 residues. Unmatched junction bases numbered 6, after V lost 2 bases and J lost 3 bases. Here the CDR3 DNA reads TGTGCCAGCTCACCAACAGGGGATCATGACTATGGCTACACCTTC. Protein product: CASSPTGDHDYGYTF.

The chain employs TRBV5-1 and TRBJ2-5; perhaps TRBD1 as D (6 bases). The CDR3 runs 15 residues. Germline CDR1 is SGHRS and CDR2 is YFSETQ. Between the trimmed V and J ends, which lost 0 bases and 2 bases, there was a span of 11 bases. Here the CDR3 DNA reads TGCGCCAGCAGCTTGGCCGGCAGGGGACAAGAGACCCAGTACTTC. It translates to CASSLAGRGQETQYF.

DNA of the CDR3: TGTGCCTGGTCCAGAGAAAGGGGGCGTTATGAGGGCTACACCTTC. Protein sequence: CAWSRERGRYEGYTF. The rearrangement joins TRBV30 to TRBJ1-2; TRBD1 agrees at 7 bases. There are 15 residues in the CDR3. In germline, CDR1 is GTSNPN, CDR2 SVGIG (reference sequence). The ends lost 5 bases at V and 8 bases at J; junction bases unmatched: 17.

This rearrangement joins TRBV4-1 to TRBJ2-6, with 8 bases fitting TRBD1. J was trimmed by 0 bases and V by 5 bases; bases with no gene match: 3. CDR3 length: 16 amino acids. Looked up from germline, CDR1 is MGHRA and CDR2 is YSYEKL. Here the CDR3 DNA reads TGCGCCAGCAGCGGACAGGGTAGCTCTGGGGCCAACGTCCTGACTTTC. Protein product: CASSGQGSSGANVLTF.

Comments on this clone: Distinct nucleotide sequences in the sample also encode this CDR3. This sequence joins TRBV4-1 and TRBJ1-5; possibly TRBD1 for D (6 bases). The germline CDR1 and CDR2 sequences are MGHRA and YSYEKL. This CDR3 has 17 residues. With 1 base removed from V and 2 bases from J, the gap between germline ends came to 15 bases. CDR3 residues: CASSQGKGVLRNQPQHF. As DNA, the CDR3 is TGCGCCAGCAGCCAAGGTAAGGGGGTGCTTCGCAATCAGCCCCAGCATTTT.

In DNA, the CDR3 is TGTGCCTGGAGCAGAACAGGGGTCACTGAAGCTTTCTTT. Its translation: CAWSRTGVTEAFF. V usage is TRBV30 and J usage is TRBJ1-1; 7 nucleotides match TRBD1. Per the germline V gene, CDR1 is GTSNPN and CDR2 is SVGIG (reference sequence). Trimming cost V 3 bases and J 4 bases; bases outside gene matches: 5. The CDR3 is 13 residues long.

The CDR3, as DNA: TGTGCCAGCAGCTTAGGGGACAGGTTGCGCGAGCAGTACTTC. Its translation is CASSLGDRLREQYF. This chain uses TRBV7-9 with TRBJ2-7; TRBD1 agrees at 8 bases. The germline CDR1 and CDR2 sequences are SEHNR and FQNEAQ (reference sequence). The CDR3 covers 14 residues. J was trimmed by 6 bases and V by 1 base; bases with no gene match: 5.

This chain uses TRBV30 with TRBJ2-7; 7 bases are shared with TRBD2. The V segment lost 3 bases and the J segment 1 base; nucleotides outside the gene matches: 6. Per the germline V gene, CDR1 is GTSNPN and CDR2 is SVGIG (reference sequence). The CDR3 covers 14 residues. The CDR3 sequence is CAWRRGGNSYEQYF. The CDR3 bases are TGTGCCTGGAGGCGGGGAGGGAATTCCTACGAGCAGTACTTC.